The rows below give T cell receptor beta chains drawn from one sample of a study of radiation and T cells in renal cell carcinoma. Only in-frame clones appear in the TCRdb table, and some are missing; sequencing was by immunoSEQ multiplex PCR. The sample records approximately 92,000 clones, around four fifths being singletons. The sample consisted of blood, taken from a patient whose treatment included radiotherapy and nephrectomy. These receptors all stem from a man aged 50 or older with renal cell carcinoma. CDR3s include the opening cysteine and the closing phenylalanine or tryptophan. The order of the fields is V gene, J gene, clone size, D gene, CDR3 DNA, CDR3 protein. A D gene is named only where the DNA matches it firmly. The size of a clone is reported for some rows only, either as once, few or many, or as a class for expanded clones.

v_call: TRBV28; j_call: TRBJ2-1; clone_size: -; d_call: TRBD1; cdr3_nt: TGTGCCAGCAGTCCCCGCCGGACAGGGGACAATGAGCAGTTCTTC; cdr3_aa: CASSPRRTGDNEQFF
v_call: TRBV6-1; j_call: TRBJ2-3; clone_size: -; d_call: TRBD1; cdr3_nt: TGTGCCACGTCCATCGGACAGGGGACAGATACGCAGTATTTT; cdr3_aa: CATSIGQGTDTQYF
v_call: TRBV2; j_call: TRBJ1-6; clone_size: -; d_call: -; cdr3_nt: TGTGCCAGCATTGGTCAGAATAATTCACCCCTCCACTTT; cdr3_aa: CASIGQNNSPLHF
v_call: TRBV9; j_call: TRBJ2-2; clone_size: -; d_call: TRBD2; cdr3_nt: TGTGCCAGCAGCGTAGGACTAGCGGGAACGAACACCGGGGAGCTGTTTTTT; cdr3_aa: CASSVGLAGTNTGELFF
v_call: TRBV6-1; j_call: TRBJ1-6; clone_size: -; d_call: -; cdr3_nt: TGTGCCAGCAGTGAAGCGGGTGGAGGCGCCTATAATTCACCCCTCCACTTT; cdr3_aa: CASSEAGGGAYNSPLHF
v_call: TRBV10-3; j_call: TRBJ1-2; clone_size: once; d_call: -; cdr3_nt: TGTGCCATCAGTGAGTCTGGCGGGGGAGCTGTCAATAACTATGGCTACACCTTC; cdr3_aa: CAISESGGGAVNNYGYTF
v_call: TRBV15; j_call: TRBJ2-5; clone_size: -; d_call: -; cdr3_nt: TGTGCCACCAGCAGAGCCTTGGAGACCCAGTACTTC; cdr3_aa: CATSRALETQYF
v_call: TRBV4-2; j_call: TRBJ2-5; clone_size: -; d_call: TRBD2; cdr3_nt: TGTGCCAGCAGCTTGGCCGGAGCGGGGCTGAACCAAGAGACCCAGTACTTC; cdr3_aa: CASSLAGAGLNQETQYF
v_call: TRBV11-2; j_call: TRBJ2-6; clone_size: -; d_call: TRBD1; cdr3_nt: TGTGCCAGCAGCTTAGATTCCAGACAGGGGGCGTCTGGGGCCAACGTCCTGACTTTC; cdr3_aa: CASSLDSRQGASGANVLTF
v_call: TRBV19; j_call: TRBJ2-3; clone_size: -; d_call: TRBD1; cdr3_nt: TGTGCCAGTAGCCCTTTAGGCAGGGGGACAGATACGCAGTATTTT; cdr3_aa: CASSPLGRGTDTQYF
v_call: TRBV11-3; j_call: TRBJ2-2; clone_size: -; d_call: -; cdr3_nt: TGTGCCAGCAGCTTAGTGGTGGCCGCGGGGGGGGAGCTGTTTTTT; cdr3_aa: CASSLVVAAGGELFF